This T cell receptor beta chain was sequenced in a study of Ad26.COV2.S vaccination and SARS-CoV-2 variants. Across the whole study: In the study, Ad26.COV2.S was injected intramuscularly once, or twice 56 days apart.

The treatment is: about 20 received Ad26.COV2.S at low or high dose, single or two shots; a few received placebo; per-sample allocation not given. Material that was analyzed had been drawn on day 63 after the first vaccine or placebo injection. The method was immunoSEQ multiplex PCR; TCRdb's version includes in-frame clones alone and lacks a portion of them. The table includes over 450,000 clones, 89% detected once. The CDR3 totals 12 residues. CDR1 and CDR2 from the germline V gene are SNHLY and FYNNEI. V lost 7 bases, J lost 6 bases, and 3 bases stayed unmatched. This TCR came from a person aged 18 to 59 who received the Ad26.COV2.S COVID-19 vaccine or a placebo. Sample: peripheral blood, taken in a trial of Ad26.COV2.S vaccine versus placebo. This chain uses TRBV2 with TRBJ2-1, with TRBD2 matching over 7 bases. CDR3 loop: CASTWTSNEQFF. The DNA of the CDR3 is TGTGCCAGCACGTGGACTAGCAATGAGCAGTTCTTC.